The clone carrying this T cell receptor (beta chain) has a count of ten or more. Its antigen is undetermined. The germline V gene encodes CDR1 DFQATT and CDR2 SNEGSKA (reference sequence). The germline V and J ends were trimmed by 2 bases and 4 bases, with 11 bases remaining between them. This CDR3 has 14 amino acids. The source of the sample is a study of early T cells in non-severe SARS-CoV-2 infection. The overall study: Sequencing targeted bulk RNA from unsorted whole blood, leaving chains unpaired. Study-wide points: Matching results from VDJdb favored anti-spike CD8 responses, leaving private and CD4 specificities undetected.

Tagging with unique molecular identifiers was applied to individual cDNA molecules. TCRdb passed the 5' RACE reads through MiXCR, listing each CDR3 protein once. Among approximately 75,000 distinct CDR3 sequences listed, about 4.6% were seen once. This TCR was recovered from an adult who was a healthcare worker with PCR-confirmed SARS-CoV-2 infection or an uninfected control (not recorded which). The donor label of this sample is uncertain. The rearrangement joins TRBV20-1 to TRBJ2-2, with D uncertain. The sample consisted of whole blood, taken at baseline. The chain's CDR3 is CSARNLGGTGELFF. As DNA, the CDR3 is TGCAGTGCTAGAAACTTAGGTGGCACCGGGGAGCTGTTTTTT.